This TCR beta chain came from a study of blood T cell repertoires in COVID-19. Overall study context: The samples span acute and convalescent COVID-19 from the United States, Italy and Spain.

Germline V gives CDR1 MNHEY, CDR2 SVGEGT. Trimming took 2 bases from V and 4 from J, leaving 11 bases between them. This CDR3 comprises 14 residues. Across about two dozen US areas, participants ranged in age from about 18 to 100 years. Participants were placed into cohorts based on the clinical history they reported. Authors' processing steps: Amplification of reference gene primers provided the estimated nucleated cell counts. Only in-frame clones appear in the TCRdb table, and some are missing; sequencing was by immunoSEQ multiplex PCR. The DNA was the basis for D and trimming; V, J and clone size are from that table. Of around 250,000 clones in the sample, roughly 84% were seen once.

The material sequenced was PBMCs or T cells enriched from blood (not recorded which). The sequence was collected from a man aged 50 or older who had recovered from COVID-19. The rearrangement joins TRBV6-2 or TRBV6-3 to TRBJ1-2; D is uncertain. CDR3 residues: CASSYQDGLYGYTF. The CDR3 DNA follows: TGTGCCAGCAGTTACCAAGACGGACTCTATGGCTACACCTTC.